Each of the 32 T cell receptor beta chains below was sequenced from the same sample in a study of cytomegalovirus exposure and HLA in healthy donors. The PCR was carried out with 60 Vbeta primers and 13 Jbeta primers. Sequenced by immunoSEQ multiplex PCR; TCRdb stores in-frame clones only, minus some. This sample has roughly 68,000 clones; about three quarters occur once, and the top ten carry just under 7.5%. The sample taken for sequencing was PBMCs. These receptors were obtained from a woman aged 25 to 39 in good health and CMV-seropositive.

The chain carries TRBV5-6 and TRBJ2-4; D is possibly TRBD1 (5 bases). Trimming shortened V by 0 bases and J by 6 bases, and 10 bases separated the two germline ends. The CDR3 loop spans 14 amino acids. CDR1 SGHDT and CDR2 YYEEEE come from the germline V gene. This chain's CDR3 is CASSLGRVGNIQYF. The DNA for the CDR3 is TGTGCCAGCAGCTTGGGCAGGGTGGGAAACATTCAGTACTTC.

The chain combines TRBV5-1 with TRBJ1-2; the match to TRBD1 covers 12 bases. The germline gives CDR1 SGHRS, CDR2 YFSETQ. J lost 6 bases, V lost 6 bases, and 18 bases had no gene match. The CDR3 has 18 residues. The DNA for the CDR3 is TGCGCCAGCACCCCCTTACCGGGACAGGGGGCTCTTGTTAATGGCTACACCTTC. Protein product: CASTPLPGQGALVNGYTF. Full variable domain (remainder filled in from reference TRBV5-1 and TRBJ1-2): KAGVTQTPRYLIKTRGQQVTLSCSPISGHRSVSWYQQTPGQGLQFLFEYFSETQRNKGNFPGRFSGRQFSNSRSEMNVSTLELGDSALYLCASTPLPGQGALVNGYTFGSGTRLTVV.

The chain employs TRBV4-3 and TRBJ2-7; 7 nucleotides align to TRBD2. The CDR3 loop spans 15 amino acids. The V segment lost 0 bases and the J segment 3 bases; nucleotides outside the gene matches: 5. Per germline, CDR1 LGHNA and CDR2 YSLEER. The CDR3 DNA follows: TGCGCCAGCAGCCAAGAAGGGTGGGGGGGCTACGAGCAGTACTTC. Protein sequence: CASSQEGWGGYEQYF.

V gene TRBV10-2 combines with J gene TRBJ2-7; 7 nucleotides align to TRBD1. V lost 0 bases and J lost 5; bases outside the gene matches: 13. Germline-derived CDR1 and CDR2 are WSHSY and SAAADI. The CDR3 has 17 residues. This CDR3 reads CASSESGGPGRWDEQYF. The CDR3 DNA reads as TGCGCCAGCAGTGAGTCAGGGGGCCCGGGTAGGTGGGACGAGCAGTACTTC.

The rearrangement uses TRBV9 and TRBJ1-3; 8 bases align to TRBD1. V was pared by 4 bases and J by 4 bases, with 7 bases of the junction left unmatched. Germline V CDR1 and CDR2: SGDLS, YYNGEE. This CDR3 contains 15 residues. CDR3 sequence: CASSQTDRVGNTIYF. Written as DNA, the CDR3 is TGTGCCAGCAGCCAGACGGACAGGGTGGGAAACACCATATATTTT. Together with reference TRBV9 and TRBJ1-3, the CDR3 gives the full variable domain: DSGVTQTPKHLITATGQRVTLRCSPRSGDLSVYWYQQSLDQGLQFLIQYYNGEERAKGNILERFSAQQFPDLHSELNLSSLELGDSALYFCASSQTDRVGNTIYFGEGSWLTVV.

The chain couples TRBV7-2 to TRBJ1-5, with a weak D call TRBD1 (5 bases). V was cut by 1 base and J by 7 bases, with 14 bases left in between. The CDR3 has 15 residues. Germline lookup yields CDR1 SGHTA and CDR2 FQGNSA. The CDR3 sequence: CASSLEIDRTQPQHF. Written as DNA, the CDR3 is TGTGCCAGCAGCTTAGAGATTGACAGAACACAGCCCCAGCATTTT.

The chain couples TRBV28 to TRBJ2-5; D is perhaps TRBD2 (6 bases). Trimming pared 5 bases from V and 3 bases from J, leaving 16 bases between. CDR3 size: 15 residues. Per the germline V gene, CDR1 is MDHEN and CDR2 is SYDVKM. The CDR3 reads CASSPSGVIEETQYF. The CDR3 coding sequence is TGTGCCAGCAGTCCCTCGGGGGTTATTGAAGAGACCCAGTACTTC.

The chain couples TRBV29-1 to TRBJ2-7; D might be TRBD1 (5 bases). Germline V gene sequence: CDR1 SQVTM, CDR2 ANQGSEA. The CDR3 runs 12 residues. With 0 bases removed from V and 3 bases from J, the gap between germline ends came to 6 bases. This chain's CDR3 is CSVEDTGYEQYF. Here the CDR3 DNA reads TGCAGCGTTGAAGATACAGGCTACGAGCAGTACTTC.

CDR3 in amino acids: CASNGGRGGYTEAFF. CDR3 sequence (DNA): TGTGCCAGCAATGGGGGACGGGGAGGGTACACTGAAGCTTTCTTT. The chain couples TRBV11-2 to TRBJ1-1; D might be TRBD1 (5 bases). Between the trimmed V and J ends, which lost 7 bases and 3 bases, there was a span of 18 bases. The CDR3 length is 15 residues. Germline V CDR1 and CDR2: SGHAT, FQNNGV.

DNA for the CDR3: TGTGCCAGCAAACTAGCGGGAGGCCGCACAGATACGCAGTATTTT. Its translation: CASKLAGGRTDTQYF. V is TRBV6-6 and J is TRBJ2-3; 12 bases fit TRBD2. Germline CDR1 reads MNHNY; CDR2 reads SVGAGI (reference sequence). The junction had 3 bases not matched to a gene; V was cut back by 7 bases and J by 1 base. This CDR3 contains 15 residues.

This chain joins TRBV10-1 and TRBJ2-2; 15 bases fit TRBD2. Germline V gives CDR1 WNHNN, CDR2 SYGVQD (reference sequence). The length of the CDR3 is 19 residues. Germline trimming cut 3 bases from V and 5 bases from J; bases unmatched to any gene: 10. CDR3 coding DNA: TGCGCCAGCAGTGACCCCGGGACTAGCGGGAGGAAGGGTACCGGGGAGCTGTTTTTT. This sequence encodes CASSDPGTSGRKGTGELFF.

The chain recombines TRBV28 with TRBJ2-5; 9 nucleotides align to TRBD2. Germline CDR1 MDHEN, CDR2 SYDVKM. The CDR3 loop spans 19 amino acids. V lost 3 bases to trimming and J lost 3 bases; unmatched junction nucleotides: 17. CDR3 in amino acids: CASSFWVPVAGGLKETQYF. The DNA of the CDR3 is TGTGCCAGCAGTTTTTGGGTCCCGGTGGCGGGAGGGCTGAAAGAGACCCAGTACTTC.

The chain combines TRBV27 with TRBJ2-7; D is possibly TRBD2 (6 bases). V lost 1 base and J lost 7, with 17 bases in between. Germline values: CDR1 MNHEY, CDR2 SMNVEV (reference sequence). This CDR3 contains 15 residues. CDR3 DNA: TGTGCCAGCAGTTTATACCCGGGAGTGGTCGGGGAGCAGTACTTC. This translates into CASSLYPGVVGEQYF.

The chain combines TRBV9 with TRBJ2-7; 8 nucleotides align to TRBD2. CDR1 SGDLS and CDR2 YYNGEE come from the germline V gene. Losses at the gene ends were 4 bases for V and 4 bases for J; bases not matched to a gene: 7. The CDR3 contains 14 residues. This CDR3 is CASSQGLAMYEQYF. For the CDR3, the DNA is TGTGCCAGCAGCCAAGGACTAGCTATGTACGAGCAGTACTTC.

The CDR3 sequence: CSVRRGTSNEKLFF. CDR3 coding DNA: TGCAGCGTTCGAAGGGGTACGAGTAATGAAAAACTGTTTTTT. The chain couples TRBV29-1 to TRBJ1-4, with D possibly matching TRBD1 (5 bases). Trimming shortened V by 5 bases and J by 4 bases, and 14 bases separated the two germline ends. The CDR3 runs to 14 residues. The germline CDR1 and CDR2 sequences are SQVTM and ANQGSEA.

The J gene is TRBJ1-4, the V gene TRBV11-2; D possibly corresponds to TRBD1 (6 bases). The CDR3 extends over 12 amino acids. V lost 6 bases to trimming and J lost 7 bases, with 9 bases between them. Germline V gives CDR1 SGHAT, CDR2 FQNNGV. The CDR3 region has the DNA TGTGCCAGCAGGGAGACAGGTGAAAAACTGTTTTTT. Its protein is CASRETGEKLFF.

The table lists this clone with a few counts. J is TRBJ1-1 and V is TRBV18, with a possible D match to TRBD1 (6 bases). CDR1 and CDR2 (germline): KGHSH, LQKENI. The CDR3 is 13 residues long. Between the trimmed V and J ends, which lost 5 bases and 1 base, there was a span of 8 bases. The CDR3 nucleotides read TGTGCCAGCTCAGAACAGGGGAACACTGAAGCTTTCTTT. Its translation is CASSEQGNTEAFF.

This clone showed up just a few times. V is TRBV7-9 and J is TRBJ1-2; TRBD1 agrees at 8 bases. V was clipped by 6 bases and J by 8 bases; unmatched bases: 11. The CDR3 runs 14 residues. Germline V gene data show CDR1 as SEHNR and CDR2 as FQNEAQ (reference sequence). For the CDR3, the DNA is TGTGCCAGCAGGCGTGGACAGGGCGGCCGGGGCTACACCTTC. Protein product: CASRRGQGGRGYTF.

The rearrangement links TRBV5-5 to TRBJ2-5; 10 bases are shared with TRBD2. With V trimmed by 2 bases and J by 2 bases, 18 bases remained unmatched. Germline V gene data show CDR1 as SGHKS and CDR2 as YYEKEE (reference sequence). This CDR3 contains 20 residues. As DNA, the CDR3 is TGTGCCAGCAGCTTTACCTCCGCTAGCGGGAGTGGTCCCCGACAAGAGACCCAGTACTTC. Its translation: CASSFTSASGSGPRQETQYF.

V gene TRBV5-4 combines with J gene TRBJ1-1; D perhaps matches TRBD1 (6 bases). The V end lost 0 bases, the J end lost 5 bases, and 11 bases lay between the germline ends. Germline V lookup: CDR1 SGHNT, CDR2 YYREEE (reference sequence). The CDR3 has 14 amino acids. The CDR3 here is CASSLETGRTEAFF. The CDR3 bases are TGTGCCAGCAGCTTGGAAACAGGGCGAACTGAAGCTTTCTTT. Supplemented by reference TRBV5-4 and TRBJ1-1, the full variable domain reads ETGVTQSPTHLIKTRGQQVTLRCSSQSGHNTVSWYQQALGQGPQFIFQYYREEENGRGNFPPRFSGLQFPNYSSELNVNALELDDSALYLCASSLETGRTEAFFGQGTRLTVV.

Many counts were recorded for this clone. This chain connects TRBV5-1 to TRBJ1-3, with TRBD1 matching 9 bases. CDR3 length equals 15 residues. Germline lookup yields CDR1 SGHRS and CDR2 YFSETQ. Trimming took 4 bases from V and 2 from J; bases not matched to a gene: 4. The chain's CDR3 is CASSSTGGTGNTIYF. Here the CDR3 DNA reads TGCGCCAGCAGCAGTACAGGGGGCACTGGAAACACCATATATTTT.

The chain couples TRBV7-9 to TRBJ1-1; TRBD1 aligns across 7 bases. The CDR3 extends over 15 amino acids. Germline V gene data show CDR1 as SEHNR and CDR2 as FQNEAQ (reference sequence). V was pared by 3 bases and J by 2 bases, with 6 bases of the junction left unmatched. The CDR3 DNA reads as TGTGCCAGCAGCTTGGTAGACAGGGAAAACACTGAAGCTTTCTTT. Protein sequence: CASSLVDRENTEAFF. Filled out from reference TRBV7-9 and TRBJ1-1, the complete variable domain reads DTGVSQNPRHKITKRGQNVTFRCDPISEHNRLYWYRQTLGQGPEFLTYFQNEAQLEKSRLLSDRFSAERPKGSFSTLEIQRTEQGDSAMYLCASSLVDRENTEAFFGQGTRLTVV.

J is TRBJ2-7 and V is TRBV6-1, with 9 bases fitting TRBD2. Germline V lookup: CDR1 MNHNS, CDR2 SASEGT. V lost 4 bases and J lost 4; bases outside the gene matches: 2. This CDR3 has 13 amino acids. CDR3 sequence (DNA): TGTGCCAGCAGTGTGACTAGCGGATACGAGCAGTACTTC. It yields the protein CASSVTSGYEQYF.

This clone was seen a few times. The chain employs TRBV29-1 and TRBJ1-1, with TRBD1 matching 8 bases. The germline CDR1 and CDR2 sequences are SQVTM and ANQGSEA. The CDR3 is made up of 13 amino acids. With V trimmed by 7 bases and J by 11 bases, 15 bases remained unmatched. This chain's CDR3 is CSAGQGGPGPAFF. The CDR3 nucleotides are TGCAGCGCCGGACAGGGAGGTCCCGGCCCGGCTTTCTTT.

J is TRBJ1-2 and V is TRBV29-1; possible D gene TRBD1, 5 bases. Germline lookup yields CDR1 SQVTM and CDR2 ANQGSEA. Between the trimmed V and J ends, which lost 3 bases and 6 bases, there was a span of 17 bases. The CDR3 consists of 14 residues. The DNA for the CDR3 is TGCAGCGTTGAGGTCCTGGGGAGGGGAAATGGCTACACCTTC. It translates to CSVEVLGRGNGYTF.

This clone has only a few counts. The chain carries TRBV6-5 and TRBJ1-5, with TRBD1 matching over 8 bases. This CDR3 is built from 15 residues. Germline trimming cut 7 bases from V and 5 bases from J; bases unmatched to any gene: 10. CDR1 is MNHEY, CDR2 SVGAGI, per germline. This CDR3 is CASKLGQGAYQPQHF. The CDR3 nucleotides read TGTGCCAGCAAACTCGGACAGGGTGCCTATCAGCCCCAGCATTTT.

V is TRBV7-2 and J is TRBJ2-1, with a tentative D call TRBD2 (10 bases). Trimming left V 4 bases short and J 9 bases short, with 22 bases between. Germline-derived CDR1 and CDR2 are SGHTA and FQGNSA. The CDR3 spans 16 residues. CDR3 in amino acids: CASSSLAGQGIVEQFF. CDR3 sequence (DNA): TGTGCCAGCAGCTCACTAGCGGGACAGGGTATCGTTGAGCAGTTCTTC. Based on the CDR3 plus reference TRBV7-2 and TRBJ2-1, the full variable domain is GAGVSQSPSNKVTEKGKDVELRCDPISGHTALYWYRQSLGQGLEFLIYFQGNSAPDKSGLPSDRFSAERTGGSVSTLTIQRTQQEDSAVYLCASSSLAGQGIVEQFFGPGTRLTVL.

V usage is TRBV5-6 and J usage is TRBJ2-2; 11 bases are a match to TRBD2. From germline, CDR1 is SGHDT and CDR2 YYEEEE. This CDR3 region has 16 residues. V shed 4 bases, J shed 1 base, and the junction held 3 bases outside the gene matches. Written as DNA, the CDR3 is TGTGCCAGCAGCGTGGGGACTAGCGGGAACACCGGGGAGCTGTTTTTT. It specifies CASSVGTSGNTGELFF.

This chain joins TRBV25-1 and TRBJ1-2; 7 bases map to TRBD1. J gave up 8 bases and V 3 bases, and 9 bases lay outside the gene matches. Germline CDR1 and CDR2: MGHDK and SYGVNS. The CDR3 has 14 amino acids. The CDR3 reads CASSDLGTGAGYTF. The CDR3 DNA sequence: TGTGCCAGCAGTGATTTGGGCACAGGGGCCGGCTACACCTTC.

The chain joins TRBV28 to TRBJ1-5, with 8 bases that match TRBD1. This CDR3 is built from 14 residues. CDR1 is MDHEN and CDR2 is SYDVKM in the germline V gene. J was trimmed by 8 bases and V by 10 bases; bases with no gene match: 13. In DNA, the CDR3 is TGTGCCATCAATGACAGGGGAACAAGGAAGCCCCAGCATTTT. Encoded protein: CAINDRGTRKPQHF. Drawing the rest from reference TRBV28 and TRBJ1-5, the complete variable domain is DVKVTQSSRYLVKRTGEKVFLECVQDMDHENMFWYRQDPGLGLRLIYFSYDVKMKEKGDIPEGYSVSREKKERFSLILESASTNQTSMYLCAINDRGTRKPQHFGDGTRLSIL.

In this sample, this clone turned up once. The rearrangement joins TRBV19 to TRBJ2-1, with TRBD2 matching 9 bases. This CDR3 is built from 14 residues. The V and J ends lost 6 bases and 9 bases, in that order; junction bases with no gene match: 9. Germline lookup yields CDR1 LNHDA and CDR2 SQIVND (reference sequence). As DNA, the CDR3 is TGTGCCAGTAGGGGGACTAGCCCAGTGGGTGAGCAGTTCTTC. Its translation is CASRGTSPVGEQFF. Complete variable domain (other parts from reference TRBV19 and TRBJ2-1): DGGITQSPKYLFRKEGQNVTLSCEQNLNHDAMYWYRQDPGQGLRLIYYSQIVNDFQKGDIAEGYSVSREKKESFPLTVTSAQKNPTAFYLCASRGTSPVGEQFFGPGTRLTVL.

This sequence joins TRBV10-1 and TRBJ1-5, with TRBD1 matching over 9 bases. Germline V gene data show CDR1 as WNHNN and CDR2 as SYGVQD (reference sequence). CDR3 size: 12 residues. The V segment lost 6 bases and the J segment 6 bases; nucleotides outside the gene matches: 0. The CDR3 sequence: CASRGQGQPQHF. The CDR3 DNA reads TGCGCCAGCAGGGGACAGGGTCAGCCCCAGCATTTT.